This T cell receptor beta chain was identified during a study of radiation and T cells in renal cell carcinoma. The CDR3 runs 16 residues. The V gene's germline CDR1 is SGHDT and CDR2 YYEEEE. V shed 1 base and J 6 bases; nucleotides not matched to a gene: 4. This sample's treatment: treatment-naive control, cytoreductive nephrectomy. The tumor was a clear cell renal cell carcinoma. The repertoire was sequenced with immunoSEQ multiplex PCR; TCRdb's copy has only in-frame clones and lacks some. The repertoire holds 13,000 or so clones, just over 55% seen once, with 10% to 15% in the top ten. This clonotype was obtained from a man aged 45-65 years with renal cell carcinoma. The chain combines TRBV5-6 with TRBJ1-4; 12 bases fit TRBD1. Sample: tumor tissue, taken from a patient whose treatment was nephrectomy without radiotherapy. Here the CDR3 DNA reads TGTGCCAGCAGCTTGAAGGGACAGGGGGCTTATGAAAAACTGTTTTTT. Its translation: CASSLKGQGAYEKLFF.